This T cell receptor beta chain was identified during a study of T cell responses to AZD1222 COVID-19 vaccine. Broader study findings: Only a handful of AZD1222 recipients tested seropositive at baseline. Regions 160-218 and 743-854 dominated among vaccine-associated CD4 TCRs spanning spike. Clonal diversity may have been underestimated in mostly white British donors. Nearly half of spike-specific TCRs reportedly go after variant regions that carry no mutations.

The repertoire was sequenced with immunoSEQ multiplex PCR; TCRdb's copy has only in-frame clones and lacks some. This table has roughly 80,000 clones, around 90% appearing once. Remarks on this clone: The target antigen is unknown.

The TCR sequence derives from an adult in good health. Specimen: peripheral blood, collected on day 0 of MenACWY control vaccination.

The CDR3 DNA sequence: TGTGCCAGCAGCCAACCTAGCGCTACTTCTTACTCCTACAATGAGCAGTTCTTC. Translated: CASSQPSATSYSYNEQFF. The gene calls are TRBV14 and TRBJ2-1, with D perhaps TRBD2 (6 bases). Germline loops: CDR1 SGHDN, CDR2 FVKESK. The length of the CDR3 is 18 residues. The ends were cut back, 2 bases at V and 0 bases at J, with 17 bases in the middle. Based on the CDR3 plus reference TRBV14 and TRBJ2-1, the full variable domain is EAGVTQFPSHSVIEKGQTVTLRCDPISGHDNLYWYRRVMGKEIKFLLHFVKESKQDESGMPNNRFLAERTGGTYSTLKVQPAELEDSGVYFCASSQPSATSYSYNEQFFGPGTRLTVL.